These 21 T cell receptor beta chains share one sample of origin, sequenced in a study of control samples from healthy donors and cancer patients (dated by TCRdb to 2018 to 2021). The library was made by the immunoSEQ multiplex PCR assay. TCRdb took this table from immuneACCESS and kept in-frame rearrangements with V and J called. Such tables lack part of the clones; where checked against another copy, unresolved V genes explain under half of the gap, and the rest is unexplained. In this sample the table shows 100,000 to 150,000 clones, around 87% of which occur a single time. Of the sample, around 3% falls within the top ten clones. The sequenced sample consisted of blood. Receptors originate from a man aged 55-75 years in good health.

The rearrangement joins TRBV28 to TRBJ2-3, with D perhaps TRBD1 (6 bases). Per germline, CDR1 MDHEN and CDR2 SYDVKM. Deletions cut 2 bases from V and 1 base from J, with 10 bases between. CDR3 length: 15 residues. This CDR3 reads CASSLPGAGTDTQYF. Here the CDR3 DNA reads TGTGCCAGCAGTTTACCAGGGGCCGGCACAGATACGCAGTATTTT.

The chain links TRBV6-5 to TRBJ1-5; D gene uncertain. The CDR3 runs 14 residues. The V and J ends lost 4 bases and 3 bases respectively, with 10 bases between them. The V gene's germline CDR1 is MNHEY and CDR2 SVGAGI. Written as DNA, the CDR3 is TGTGCCAGCAGTTCGGGCTCTAACAATCAGCCCCAGCATTTT. Residues: CASSSGSNNQPQHF.

The chain couples TRBV21-1 to TRBJ2-2; whether TRBD1, the table's D call, matches the DNA was not checked. TRBV21-1 is assigned pseudogene status. There are 17 residues in the CDR3. The CDR3 here is CASSKAYGTANTGELFF. CDR3 DNA: TGTGCCAGCAGCAAAGCGTATGGGACAGCGAACACCGGGGAGCTGTTTTTT.

The chain couples TRBV3-1 (or the pseudogene TRBV3-2) to TRBJ2-3; TRBD2 matches at 11 bases. The CDR3 extends over 17 amino acids. The V and J ends lost 2 bases and 4 bases, in that order; junction bases with no gene match: 8. Per germline, CDR1 LGHDT and CDR2 YNNKEL (reference sequence). The CDR3 loop is CASSQSPLAGGADTQYF. The CDR3 nucleotides are TGTGCCAGCAGCCAATCCCCCTTAGCGGGGGGGGCAGATACGCAGTATTTT.

V is TRBV27 and J is TRBJ2-3; D is perhaps TRBD1 (5 bases). Germline-derived CDR1 and CDR2 are MNHEY and SMNVEV (reference sequence). Trimming left V 4 bases short and J 9 bases short, with 14 bases between. The CDR3 spans 13 residues. The CDR3 DNA reads TGTGCCAGCAGTTCCTACGGGTGGGGCACGCAGTATTTT. Protein sequence: CASSSYGWGTQYF.

Of note for this clone: Other DNA sequences in this sample translate to the same CDR3. The J gene is TRBJ1-5, the V gene TRBV19, with D possibly TRBD1 on 5 matching bases. Looked up from germline, CDR1 is LNHDA and CDR2 is SQIVND (reference sequence). The V end was cut by 4 bases, the J end by 0 bases, with 10 bases between. CDR3 length equals 15 residues. The CDR3: CASSTSGTSNQPQHF. The CDR3, as DNA: TGTGCCAGTAGTACATCAGGGACTAGCAATCAGCCCCAGCATTTT.

The chain uses TRBV18 and TRBJ2-2, with TRBD2 identical over 7 bases. Germline V gene lookup returns CDR1 KGHSH and CDR2 LQKENI. V was pared by 0 bases and J by 0 bases, with 4 bases of the junction left unmatched. The CDR3 loop spans 17 amino acids. The CDR3 protein is CASSPPASGSNTGELFF. The CDR3 DNA reads as TGTGCCAGCTCACCACCGGCTAGCGGATCGAACACCGGGGAGCTGTTTTTT.

Here the CDR3 DNA reads TGCAGTGCTAGTTCCAGGTCTGGTAATTCACCCCTCCACTTT. It translates to CSASSRSGNSPLHF. This chain uses TRBV20-1 with TRBJ1-6; D gene ambiguous. Germline V lookup: CDR1 DFQATT, CDR2 SNEGSKA (reference sequence). V was clipped by 3 bases and J by 6 bases, with 12 bases between them. This CDR3 contains 14 residues.

This clone appeared once. V gene TRBV15 combines with J gene TRBJ1-2; D not certain. The CDR3 extends over 18 amino acids. CDR1 is LNHNV and CDR2 is YYDKDF in the germline V gene (reference sequence). The germline V and J ends were trimmed by 3 bases and 4 bases, with 24 bases remaining between them. This CDR3 is CATSRGGSGSVGSYGYTF. CDR3 DNA sequence: TGTGCCACCAGCAGGGGAGGGTCTGGTTCGGTCGGCAGCTATGGCTACACCTTC.

A remark on this clone: This specimen includes other DNA sequences encoding the same CDR3. V gene TRBV5-1 combines with J gene TRBJ1-5; the D is unclear. Germline V gene data show CDR1 as SGHRS and CDR2 as YFSETQ. Trimming removed 4 bases from V and 3 bases from J, with 11 bases in between. The CDR3 length is 14 residues. The CDR3 DNA reads TGCGCCAGCAGCCTAGACGGCTTCAATCAGCCCCAGCATTTT. Its protein is CASSLDGFNQPQHF.

The rearrangement links TRBV24-1 to TRBJ2-3; a weak D match, TRBD1 (5 bases). The CDR3 length is 15 residues. The V gene's germline CDR1 is KGHDR and CDR2 SFDVKD. The V gene lost 2 bases and the J gene lost 3 bases, with 11 bases spanning the gap. The CDR3 sequence: CATSDSETVTDTQYF. The CDR3 DNA reads as TGTGCCACCAGTGATTCTGAGACAGTTACAGATACGCAGTATTTT.

The gene calls are TRBV6-2 or TRBV6-3 and TRBJ2-3; 8 positions match TRBD2. CDR3 size: 15 residues. Germline assignment: CDR1 MNHEY and CDR2 SVGEGT. Trimming removed 6 bases from V and 4 bases from J; junction bases left unmatched: 9. Here the CDR3 reads CASSPGGGGSDTQYF. DNA of the CDR3: TGTGCCAGCAGCCCCGGGGGGGGAGGTTCAGATACGCAGTATTTT.

V gene TRBV21-1 combines with J gene TRBJ2-7; TRBD1 reflects the table's D call only, with no check against the DNA. TRBV21-1 is marked as a pseudogene. CDR3 length: 14 amino acids. The CDR3 loop reads CASSLRQVAYEQYF. CDR3 in DNA: TGTGCCAGCAGCCTCCGACAGGTAGCCTACGAGCAGTACTTC.

J is TRBJ1-5 and V is TRBV12-3 or TRBV12-4; D remains unclear. This CDR3 spans 11 amino acids. Trimming stripped 2 bases from V and 6 bases from J, with 2 bases between. CDR3 DNA: TGTGCCAGCAGTTTAAGTCAGCCCCAGCATTTT. It encodes CASSLSQPQHF.

This clone was counted a single time. The chain recombines TRBV16 with TRBJ1-5, with D uncertain. Germline assignment: CDR1 KGHSY and CDR2 FQNENV. The CDR3 covers 15 residues. V was cut by 4 bases and J by 3 bases, with 13 bases left in between. The CDR3 loop reads CASSPRDLDNQPQHF. Here the CDR3 DNA reads TGTGCCAGCAGCCCTCGCGACTTAGACAATCAGCCCCAGCATTTT.

The gene calls are TRBV28 and TRBJ1-2; TRBD1 agrees at 7 bases. V lost 7 bases, J lost 1 base, and 12 bases stayed unmatched. Germline V gene data show CDR1 as MDHEN and CDR2 as SYDVKM. The CDR3 has 16 residues. The CDR3 coding sequence is TGTGCCAGCACCACCCCCCCGGGACAGCGTAACTATGGCTACACCTTC. It codes for CASTTPPGQRNYGYTF.

The chain employs TRBV3-1 (or the pseudogene TRBV3-2) and TRBJ1-5; perhaps TRBD1 as D (5 bases). This CDR3 is built from 20 residues. V was cut by 0 bases and J by 2 bases, with 23 bases left in between. Germline-derived CDR1 and CDR2 are LGHDT and YNNKEL (reference sequence). In nucleotides, the CDR3 is TGTGCCAGCAGCCAAGACCCTCGGGGGGGGGTAAGGGAAGGCAATCAGCCCCAGCATTTT. Translation: CASSQDPRGGVREGNQPQHF.

V and J are TRBV2 and TRBJ1-1; D is unclear. The germline gives CDR1 SNHLY, CDR2 FYNNEI. Trimming stripped 2 bases from V and 1 base from J, with 11 bases between. The CDR3 consists of 15 residues. The CDR3 reads CASSERLGANTEAFF. The CDR3 bases are TGTGCCAGCAGTGAAAGGTTAGGCGCGAACACTGAAGCTTTCTTT. The entire variable domain, with the rest obtained from reference TRBV2 and TRBJ1-1, is as follows: EPEVTQTPSHQVTQMGQEVILRCVPISNHLYFYWYRQILGQKVEFLVSFYNNEISEKSEIFDDQFSVERPDGSNFTLKIRSTKLEDSAMYFCASSERLGANTEAFFGQGTRLTVV.

This clone has only one observation. The chain carries TRBV19 and TRBJ2-1, with 9 nucleotides matching TRBD2. Germline V lookup: CDR1 LNHDA, CDR2 SQIVND (reference sequence). V gave up 10 bases and J gave up 4 bases; unmatched junction bases: 8. This CDR3 has 14 residues. The CDR3 is CATQAGGPYNEQFF. CDR3 DNA sequence: TGTGCCACTCAAGCGGGGGGCCCATACAATGAGCAGTTCTTC.

The gene calls are TRBV3-1 (or the pseudogene TRBV3-2) and TRBJ2-7; 8 nucleotides line up with TRBD1. Germline CDR1 and CDR2: LGHDT and YNNKEL (reference sequence). CDR3 length equals 14 residues. V shed 3 bases and J 5 bases; nucleotides not matched to a gene: 6. Here the CDR3 reads CASSHGTGLDEQYF. CDR3 nucleotide sequence: TGTGCCAGCAGCCACGGGACAGGATTGGACGAGCAGTACTTC.

The chain joins TRBV28 to TRBJ1-1, with TRBD1 matching over 9 bases. Germline V gene lookup returns CDR1 MDHEN and CDR2 SYDVKM. V lost 7 bases and J lost 10; bases outside the gene matches: 7. The CDR3 consists of 12 residues. This CDR3 is CASNLGTGTAFF. CDR3 bases: TGTGCCAGCAACCTCGGGACAGGGACAGCTTTCTTT. Combining the CDR3 with reference TRBV28 and TRBJ1-1 gives the whole variable domain DVKVTQSSRYLVKRTGEKVFLECVQDMDHENMFWYRQDPGLGLRLIYFSYDVKMKEKGDIPEGYSVSREKKERFSLILESASTNQTSMYLCASNLGTGTAFFGQGTRLTVV.